The present T cell receptor (beta chain) was sequenced within a study of blood T cell repertoires in COVID-19. Overall study context: COVID-19 samples from acute and convalescent phases originated in the United States, Italy and Spain.

In the original processing: How many nucleated cells were present was estimated from reference gene primer amplification. Assay used: immunoSEQ multiplex PCR; TCRdb lists only in-frame clones, some missing. D and trimming were read from the DNA, whereas the V and J calls and clone size are those reported in that table. The sample holds about 430,000 clones; approximately 90% are singletons and the top ten take around 0.95%. The CDR3 totals 13 residues. CDR1 SGHAT and CDR2 FQNNGV come from the germline V gene. Trimming left V 0 bases short and J 4 bases short, with 6 bases between. Participants spanned ages about 18 to 100 years and resided in 20 to 25 US areas.

The receptor comes from a woman aged 25 to 39 with acute COVID-19. The chain links TRBV11-2 to TRBJ1-1, with a tentative D call TRBD1 (5 bases). The sequenced material came from PBMCs or T cells enriched from blood (not recorded which). In nucleotides, the CDR3 is TGTGCCAGCAGCTTAGAAAGGGGCACTGAAGCTTTCTTT. This gives the protein CASSLERGTEAFF.